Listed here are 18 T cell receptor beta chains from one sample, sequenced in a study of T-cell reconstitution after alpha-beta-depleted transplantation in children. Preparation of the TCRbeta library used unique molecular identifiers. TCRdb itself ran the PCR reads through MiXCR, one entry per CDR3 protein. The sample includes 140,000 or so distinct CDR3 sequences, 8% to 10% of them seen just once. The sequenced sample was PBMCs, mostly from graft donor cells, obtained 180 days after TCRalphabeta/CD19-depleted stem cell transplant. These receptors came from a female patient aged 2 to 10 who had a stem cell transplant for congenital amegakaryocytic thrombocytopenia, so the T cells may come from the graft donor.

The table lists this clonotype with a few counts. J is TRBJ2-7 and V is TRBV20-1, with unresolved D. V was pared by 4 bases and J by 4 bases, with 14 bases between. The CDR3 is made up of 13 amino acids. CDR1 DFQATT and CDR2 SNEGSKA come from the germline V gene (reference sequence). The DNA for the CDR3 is TGCAGTGCTAAATGGCAGGACCCTTACGAGCAGTACTTC. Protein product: CSAKWQDPYEQYF.

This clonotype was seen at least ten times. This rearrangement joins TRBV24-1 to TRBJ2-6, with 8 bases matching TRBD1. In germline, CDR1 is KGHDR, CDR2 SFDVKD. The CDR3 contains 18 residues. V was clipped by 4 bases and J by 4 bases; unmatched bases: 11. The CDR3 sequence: CATSDPQGASTGANVLTF. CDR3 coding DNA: TGTGCCACCAGTGACCCGCAGGGGGCTTCCACCGGGGCCAACGTCCTGACTTTC.

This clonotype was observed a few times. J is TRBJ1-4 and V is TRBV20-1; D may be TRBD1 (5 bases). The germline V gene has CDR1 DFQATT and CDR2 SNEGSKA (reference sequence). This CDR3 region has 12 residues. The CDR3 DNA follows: TGCAGGAAGACAGCAACTAATGAAAAACTGTTTTTT. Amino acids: CRKTATNEKLFF.

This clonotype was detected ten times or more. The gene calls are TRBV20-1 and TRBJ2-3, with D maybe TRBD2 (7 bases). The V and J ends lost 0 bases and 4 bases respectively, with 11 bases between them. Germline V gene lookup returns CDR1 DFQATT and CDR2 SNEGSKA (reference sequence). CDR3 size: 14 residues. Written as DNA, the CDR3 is TGCAGTGCTAGAGATCTAGGGGGGGCAGATACGCAGTATTTT. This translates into CSARDLGGADTQYF.

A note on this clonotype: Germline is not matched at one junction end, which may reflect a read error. The CDR3, as DNA: TGCTGTGCGGCTGGACTAGCGGGGGGGAAGCCATACAATCAGCAGTTCTTC. It yields the protein CCAAGLAGGKPYNQQFF. The V call is TRBV20-1, the J call TRBJ2-1, with TRBD2 matching 15 bases. Germline CDR1 reads DFQATT; CDR2 reads SNEGSKA (reference sequence). CDR3 size: 17 residues.

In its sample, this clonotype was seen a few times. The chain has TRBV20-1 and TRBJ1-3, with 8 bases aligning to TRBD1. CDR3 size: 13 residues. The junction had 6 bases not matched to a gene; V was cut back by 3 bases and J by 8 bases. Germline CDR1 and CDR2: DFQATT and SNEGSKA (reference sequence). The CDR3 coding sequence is TGCAGTGCTAGTACACAGGGGGGGCACACCATATATTTT. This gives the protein CSASTQGGHTIYF.

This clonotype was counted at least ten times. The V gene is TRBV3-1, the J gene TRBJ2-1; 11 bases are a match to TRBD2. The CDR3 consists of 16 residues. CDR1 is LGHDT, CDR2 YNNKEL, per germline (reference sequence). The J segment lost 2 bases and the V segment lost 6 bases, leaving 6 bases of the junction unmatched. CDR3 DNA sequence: TGTGCCAGCAGGCCTCTAGCGGGGGGAGCCTACAATGAGCAGTTCTTC. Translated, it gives CASRPLAGGAYNEQFF.

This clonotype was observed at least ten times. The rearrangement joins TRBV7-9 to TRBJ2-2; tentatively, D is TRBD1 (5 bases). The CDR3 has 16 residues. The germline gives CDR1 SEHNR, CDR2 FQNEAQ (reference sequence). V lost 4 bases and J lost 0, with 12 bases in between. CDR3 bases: TGTGCCAGCAGCTCCGTTAGGGGAACGAACACCGGGGAGCTGTTTTTT. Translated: CASSSVRGTNTGELFF.

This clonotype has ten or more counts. CDR3 protein: CASSTTGGVGGYTF. The CDR3 DNA follows: TGTGCCAGCAGCACGACAGGGGGCGTCGGGGGCTACACCTTC. The chain recombines TRBV7-9 with TRBJ1-2, with TRBD1 matching 10 bases. This CDR3 is 14 amino acids long. V shed 5 bases, J shed 8 bases, and the junction held 8 bases outside the gene matches. The germline CDR1 and CDR2 sequences are SEHNR and FQNEAQ (reference sequence).

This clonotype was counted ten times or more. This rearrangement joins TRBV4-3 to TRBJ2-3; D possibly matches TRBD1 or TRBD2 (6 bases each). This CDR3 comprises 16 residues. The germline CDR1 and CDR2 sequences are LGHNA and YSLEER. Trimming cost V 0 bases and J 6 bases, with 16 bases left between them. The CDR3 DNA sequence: TGCGCCAGCAGCCAAGATGGGGGGCGCCTGGGGGATACGCAGTATTTT. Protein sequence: CASSQDGGRLGDTQYF.

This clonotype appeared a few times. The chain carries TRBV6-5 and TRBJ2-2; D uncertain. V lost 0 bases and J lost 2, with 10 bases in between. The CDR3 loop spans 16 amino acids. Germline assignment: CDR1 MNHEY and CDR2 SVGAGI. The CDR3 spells CASSYSSEPNTGELFF. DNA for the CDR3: TGTGCCAGCAGTTACTCGTCGGAGCCCAACACCGGGGAGCTGTTTTTT.

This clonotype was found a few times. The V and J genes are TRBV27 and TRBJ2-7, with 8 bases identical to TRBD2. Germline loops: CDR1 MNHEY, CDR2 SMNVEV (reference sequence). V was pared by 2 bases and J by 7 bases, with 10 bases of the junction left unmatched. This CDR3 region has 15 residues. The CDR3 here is CASSLLGGALSEQYF. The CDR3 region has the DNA TGTGCCAGCAGTTTACTCGGGGGGGCTCTATCGGAGCAGTACTTC.

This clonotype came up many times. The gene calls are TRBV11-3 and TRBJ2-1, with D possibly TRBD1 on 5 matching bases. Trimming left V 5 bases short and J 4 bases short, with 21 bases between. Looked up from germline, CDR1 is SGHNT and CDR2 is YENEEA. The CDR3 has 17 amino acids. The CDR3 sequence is CASSPRVQLLQYNEQFF. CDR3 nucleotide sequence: TGTGCCAGCAGCCCCAGGGTGCAGCTACTACAATACAATGAGCAGTTCTTC.

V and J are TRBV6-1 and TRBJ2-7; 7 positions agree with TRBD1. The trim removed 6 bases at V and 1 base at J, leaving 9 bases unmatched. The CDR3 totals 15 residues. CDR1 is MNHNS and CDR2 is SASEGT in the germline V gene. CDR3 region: CASSLTGTASYEQYF. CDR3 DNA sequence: TGTGCCAGCAGCCTCACCGGGACAGCGTCCTACGAGCAGTACTTC.

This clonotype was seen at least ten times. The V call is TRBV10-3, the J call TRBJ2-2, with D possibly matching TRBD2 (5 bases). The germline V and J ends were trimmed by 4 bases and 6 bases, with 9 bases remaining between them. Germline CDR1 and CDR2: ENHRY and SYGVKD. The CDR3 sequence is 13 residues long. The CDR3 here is CAISVGGPGELFF. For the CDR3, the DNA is TGTGCCATCAGTGTGGGCGGGCCCGGGGAGCTGTTTTTT.

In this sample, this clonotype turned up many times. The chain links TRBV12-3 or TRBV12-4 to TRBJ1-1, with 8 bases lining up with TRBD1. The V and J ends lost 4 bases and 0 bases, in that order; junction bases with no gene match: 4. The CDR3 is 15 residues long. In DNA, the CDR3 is TGTGCCAGCAGTTCGGACAGGGTCCTGAACACTGAAGCTTTCTTT. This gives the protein CASSSDRVLNTEAFF.

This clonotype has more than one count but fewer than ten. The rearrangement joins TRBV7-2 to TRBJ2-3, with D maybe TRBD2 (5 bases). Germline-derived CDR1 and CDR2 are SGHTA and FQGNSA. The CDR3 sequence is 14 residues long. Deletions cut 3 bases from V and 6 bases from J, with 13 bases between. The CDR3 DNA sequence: TGTGCCAGCAGCTTTCTGGACTGGGCGGATACGCAGTATTTT. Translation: CASSFLDWADTQYF.

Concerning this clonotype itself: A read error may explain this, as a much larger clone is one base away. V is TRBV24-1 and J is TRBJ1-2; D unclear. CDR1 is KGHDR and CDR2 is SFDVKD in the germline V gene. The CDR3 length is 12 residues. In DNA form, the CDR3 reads TGTGCCGCCAGTGATTTGCTCGCTGGCTACACCTTC. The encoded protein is CAASDLLAGYTF.